Following are 16 T cell receptor beta chains from one sample sequenced in a study of blood T cell repertoires in COVID-19 (TCRdb year 2020). To prepare the library, the immunoSEQ multiplex PCR assay was applied. TCRdb took this table from immuneACCESS and kept in-frame rearrangements with V and J called. Such tables lack part of the clones; where checked against another copy, unresolved V genes explain under half of the gap, and the rest is unexplained. The sample has about 140,000 clones on record, about 76% of them singletons. Together, the top ten hold 7% to 10% of the sample. Sequenced sample: peripheral blood. These receptors all come from a human donor in a cohort sampled during active COVID-19.

The CDR3 DNA sequence: TGTGCCAGCAGCTTATCCGGGACTAGGTTCGACGAGCAGTACTTC. It codes for CASSLSGTRFDEQYF. This chain joins TRBV7-9 and TRBJ2-7; 8 nucleotides align to TRBD2. The trim removed 2 bases at V and 5 bases at J, leaving 8 bases unmatched. Germline CDR1 SEHNR, CDR2 FQNEAQ (reference sequence). This CDR3 has 15 residues.

The rearrangement joins TRBV2 to TRBJ1-2; 10 bases align to TRBD1. The V gene end was trimmed by 8 bases and the J gene end by 4 bases; junction bases not matched to a gene: 13. CDR3 length: 16 amino acids. Germline assignment: CDR1 SNHLY and CDR2 FYNNEI. The CDR3 loop reads CASVTGPGQGIYGYTF. CDR3 sequence (DNA): TGTGCCAGCGTTACCGGCCCGGGACAGGGGATCTATGGCTACACCTTC.

This clone occurred a few times. This chain joins TRBV21-1 and TRBJ1-6; TRBD1 reflects the table's D call only, with no check against the DNA. TRBV21-1 is a documented pseudogene. This CDR3 is 16 amino acids long. CDR3 sequence: CASLPGSGTGNSPLHF. In DNA, the CDR3 is TGTGCCAGCCTCCCGGGTTCGGGGACAGGGAATTCACCCCTCCACTTT.

This chain links TRBV9 with TRBJ1-2; D possibly corresponds to TRBD1 (6 bases). Germline loops: CDR1 SGDLS, CDR2 YYNGEE. This CDR3 is built from 15 residues. Trimming left V 0 bases short and J 4 bases short, with 13 bases between. CDR3 in amino acids: CASSVGWAGAYGYTF. CDR3 sequence (DNA): TGTGCCAGCAGCGTAGGGTGGGCAGGGGCCTATGGCTACACCTTC.

The gene calls are TRBV9 and TRBJ2-7, with a possible D match to TRBD1 (6 bases). CDR1 is SGDLS, CDR2 YYNGEE, per germline. Trimming cost V 3 bases and J 5 bases, with 18 bases left between them. CDR3 length equals 15 residues. The CDR3 nucleotides are TGTGCCAGCAGCGAGGGGACATGGGGACGCCACGAGCAGTACTTC. It yields the protein CASSEGTWGRHEQYF.

This clone has more than one count but fewer than ten. The V and J genes are TRBV4-3 and TRBJ2-6; 8 bases match TRBD1. The CDR3 loop spans 20 amino acids. Germline assignment: CDR1 LGHNA and CDR2 YSLEER. Unmatched junction bases numbered 12, after V lost 0 bases and J lost 2 bases. CDR3 loop: CASSQDLQGAGRTGANVLTF. Here the CDR3 DNA reads TGCGCCAGCAGCCAAGATCTGCAGGGGGCAGGTAGGACTGGGGCCAACGTCCTGACTTTC.

The chain employs TRBV19 and TRBJ2-2, with D perhaps matching TRBD2 (5 bases). Trimming took off 3 bases at V and 7 bases at J, with 15 bases between the two ends. Germline values: CDR1 LNHDA, CDR2 SQIVND (reference sequence). The CDR3 runs 15 residues. The CDR3 spells CASSMSSGLGGELFF. The CDR3, as DNA: TGTGCCAGTAGTATGTCATCGGGGTTAGGCGGGGAGCTGTTTTTT.

This rearrangement joins TRBV9 to TRBJ1-6; D is possibly TRBD1 (6 bases). The CDR3 is made up of 15 amino acids. The germline V and J ends were trimmed by 3 bases and 6 bases, with 13 bases remaining between them. CDR1 is SGDLS, CDR2 YYNGEE, per germline. CDR3 protein: CASSDPRGGNSPLHF. The DNA of the CDR3 is TGTGCCAGCAGCGATCCGAGGGGGGGTAATTCACCCCTCCACTTT.

V usage is TRBV6-5 and J usage is TRBJ1-3; 10 bases match TRBD1. J lost 3 bases, V lost 7 bases, and 3 bases had no gene match. This CDR3 comprises 14 residues. Looked up from germline, CDR1 is MNHEY and CDR2 is SVGAGI. For the CDR3, the DNA is TGTGCCAGCAAAGGGACAGGGGTTGGAAACACCATATATTTT. Translating it yields CASKGTGVGNTIYF.

V gene TRBV28 combines with J gene TRBJ2-7, with a weak D call TRBD2 (6 bases). Trimming shortened V by 2 bases and J by 2 bases, and 13 bases separated the two germline ends. CDR3 length: 15 amino acids. Germline V lookup: CDR1 MDHEN, CDR2 SYDVKM. The CDR3 bases are TGTGCCAGCAGTTTAATAGCGGACCTGACCTACGAGCAGTACTTC. It translates to CASSLIADLTYEQYF. Using reference TRBV28 and TRBJ2-7 for the parts outside the CDR3, the full variable domain is DVKVTQSSRYLVKRTGEKVFLECVQDMDHENMFWYRQDPGLGLRLIYFSYDVKMKEKGDIPEGYSVSREKKERFSLILESASTNQTSMYLCASSLIADLTYEQYFGPGTRLTVT.

This chain links TRBV7-3 with TRBJ1-1, with 8 bases lining up with TRBD1. Germline CDR1 is SGHTA and CDR2 is FQGTGA. The V gene end was trimmed by 2 bases and the J gene end by 2 bases; junction bases not matched to a gene: 10. The CDR3 sequence is 17 residues long. CDR3 sequence: CASSLFGQGALNTEAFF. The DNA of the CDR3 is TGTGCCAGCAGCTTATTCGGGCAGGGGGCGCTTAACACTGAAGCTTTCTTT. Full variable domain (missing parts from reference TRBV7-3 and TRBJ1-1): GAGVSQTPSNKVTEKGKYVELRCDPISGHTALYWYRQSLGQGPEFLIYFQGTGAADDSGLPNDRFFAVRPEGSVSTLKIQRTERGDSAVYLCASSLFGQGALNTEAFFGQGTRLTVV.

The CDR3 spells CASSVGGAGTDTQYF. The CDR3 DNA reads TGCGCCAGCAGCGTAGGGGGCGCCGGGACAGATACGCAGTATTTT. The chain couples TRBV5-1 to TRBJ2-3; 7 bases line up with TRBD1. CDR1 and CDR2 from the germline V gene are SGHRS and YFSETQ. Trimming at V came to 4 bases and at J to 3 bases, leaving 8 bases not matched to a gene. CDR3 length: 15 amino acids.

This clone was counted a single time. The rearrangement joins TRBV28 to TRBJ2-7, with 7 bases matching TRBD2. V dropped 3 bases and J dropped 0; count of bases not matched to a gene: 5. The CDR3 sequence is 15 residues long. Germline assignment: CDR1 MDHEN and CDR2 SYDVKM. As DNA, the CDR3 is TGTGCCAGCAGTTTGGTGGCTAGCGGCTCCTACGAGCAGTACTTC. The encoded protein is CASSLVASGSYEQYF.

This clone was counted a few times. V usage is TRBV18 and J usage is TRBJ2-7; TRBD1 might be the D (5 bases). The CDR3 consists of 11 residues. Germline CDR1 KGHSH, CDR2 LQKENI. V gave up 4 bases and J gave up 4 bases, with 5 bases separating them. The CDR3 bases are TGTGCCAGCTCACAGGGGTACGAGCAGTACTTC. Residues: CASSQGYEQYF. Full variable domain (remainder filled in from reference TRBV18 and TRBJ2-7): NAGVMQNPRHLVRRRGQEARLRCSPMKGHSHVYWYRQLPEEGLKFMVYLQKENIIDESGMPKERFSAEFPKEGPSILRIQQVVRGDSAAYFCASSQGYEQYFGPGTRLTVT.

The rearrangement links TRBV7-2 to TRBJ1-1; 7 nucleotides line up with TRBD1. Germline loops: CDR1 SGHTA, CDR2 FQGNSA. The V gene end was trimmed by 5 bases and the J gene end by 2 bases; junction bases not matched to a gene: 5. CDR3 length: 14 amino acids. CDR3 in amino acids: CASSMGQLNTEAFF. Written as DNA, the CDR3 is TGTGCCAGCAGCATGGGACAGCTAAACACTGAAGCTTTCTTT.

In nucleotides, the CDR3 is TGTGCCAGCAGCGCCACCCGGGAGCCCTCCTACAATGAGCAGTTCTTC. Amino acid sequence: CASSATREPSYNEQFF. This chain uses TRBV9 with TRBJ2-1; perhaps TRBD2 as D (6 bases). This CDR3 comprises 16 residues. CDR1 SGDLS and CDR2 YYNGEE come from the germline V gene. V was pared by 3 bases and J by 0 bases, with 13 bases between.